Each of the 21 T cell receptor beta chains below was sequenced from the same sample in a study of blood T cell repertoires in COVID-19. Sequencing was performed with immunoSEQ multiplex PCR; in TCRdb, only in-frame clones are kept and a portion is missing. There are roughly 260,000 clones in the sample; around 90% occur only once, and 2.6% lies in the top ten. The specimen was peripheral blood. These receptors all come from a person between 18 and 30 years old with COVID-19, enrolled during active disease.

The chain recombines TRBV6-2 or TRBV6-3 with TRBJ1-2; perhaps TRBD1 as D (5 bases). Germline V lookup: CDR1 MNHEY, CDR2 SVGEGT. The CDR3 contains 17 residues. The germline V and J ends were trimmed by 4 bases and 7 bases, with 25 bases remaining between them. The CDR3 sequence: CASSLPSFFGRGGGYTF. The CDR3 region has the DNA TGTGCCAGCAGTTTACCGAGCTTCTTCGGGAGGGGAGGTGGCTACACCTTC.

The CDR3 nucleotides are TGTGCCAGCAGCCGACGGGAAAGAGATGGCTACACCTTC. Amino acid sequence: CASSRRERDGYTF. V usage is TRBV7-9 and J usage is TRBJ1-2; the D is unclear. V lost 5 bases and J 6 bases, leaving 13 bases between the germline ends. Germline CDR1 reads SEHNR; CDR2 reads FQNEAQ (reference sequence). The CDR3 has 13 residues.

V gene TRBV6-2 or TRBV6-3 combines with J gene TRBJ1-1, with D maybe TRBD1 (5 bases). This CDR3 contains 13 residues. Trimming pared 3 bases from V and 5 bases from J, leaving 10 bases between. From germline, CDR1 is MNHEY and CDR2 SVGEGT. The CDR3 loop reads CASSYIGGTEAFF. The CDR3, as DNA: TGTGCCAGCAGTTATATTGGGGGGACTGAAGCTTTCTTT.

The V and J genes are TRBV3-1 (or the pseudogene TRBV3-2) and TRBJ1-2; D is unclear. Trimming left V 4 bases short and J 4 bases short, with 13 bases between. This CDR3 comprises 14 residues. CDR1 is LGHDT, CDR2 YNNKEL, per germline (reference sequence). The CDR3 DNA is TGTGCCAGCAGCCCCCGGGGTCGACTCTATGGCTACACCTTC. Translation: CASSPRGRLYGYTF.

The table lists this clone with a count of one. This chain connects TRBV4-2 to TRBJ2-7; D gene unclear. This CDR3 has 14 amino acids. CDR1 is LGHNA, CDR2 YNFKEQ, per germline. Deletions cut 1 base from V and 4 bases from J, with 11 bases between. In nucleotides, the CDR3 is TGTGCCAGCAGCCAAGTTGAGAATTCATACGAGCAGTACTTC. Its translation: CASSQVENSYEQYF.

The chain links TRBV3-1 (or the pseudogene TRBV3-2) to TRBJ2-5; perhaps TRBD1 as D (6 bases). The germline V gene encodes CDR1 LGHDT and CDR2 YNNKEL (reference sequence). There are 15 residues in the CDR3. Between the trimmed V and J ends, which lost 7 bases and 1 base, there was a span of 16 bases. CDR3 coding DNA: TGTGCCAGCACCGTCACAGGGACCGGCCAAGAGACCCAGTACTTC. As protein: CASTVTGTGQETQYF.

The chain joins TRBV3-1 (or the pseudogene TRBV3-2) to TRBJ2-4, with 8 nucleotides matching TRBD1. The CDR3 covers 15 residues. The V gene's germline CDR1 is LGHDT and CDR2 YNNKEL (reference sequence). Trimming took 8 bases from V and 7 from J; bases not matched to a gene: 13. The chain's CDR3 is CASGNRGSLGNIQYF. For the CDR3, the DNA is TGTGCCAGCGGAAACAGGGGGTCGTTGGGGAACATTCAGTACTTC.

This sequence joins TRBV19 and TRBJ2-1, with 9 bases matching TRBD1. J lost 4 bases, V lost 4 bases, and 11 bases had no gene match. This CDR3 contains 17 residues. The germline V gene has CDR1 LNHDA and CDR2 SQIVND (reference sequence). CDR3 bases: TGTGCCAGTAGTAACGGACAGGGGAGAGCGGGATACAATGAGCAGTTCTTC. This sequence encodes CASSNGQGRAGYNEQFF. The variable domain in full, completed from reference TRBV19 and TRBJ2-1, reads DGGITQSPKYLFRKEGQNVTLSCEQNLNHDAMYWYRQDPGQGLRLIYYSQIVNDFQKGDIAEGYSVSREKKESFPLTVTSAQKNPTAFYLCASSNGQGRAGYNEQFFGPGTRLTVL.

This clone was seen only once. V is TRBV11-2 and J is TRBJ2-3, with 9 bases that match TRBD1. Trimming removed 0 bases from V and 4 bases from J; junction bases left unmatched: 8. The CDR3 runs 17 residues. CDR1 and CDR2 from the germline V gene are SGHAT and FQNNGV. This chain's CDR3 is CASSLDDGTGNSDTQYF. CDR3 bases: TGTGCCAGCAGCTTAGACGACGGGACAGGGAATTCAGATACGCAGTATTTT.

The chain joins TRBV7-8 to TRBJ2-7; tentatively, D is TRBD1 (6 bases). The V and J ends lost 5 bases and 1 base respectively, with 6 bases between them. Germline V lookup: CDR1 SGHVS, CDR2 FQNEAQ. The CDR3 covers 12 residues. CDR3 loop: CASSDRSYEQYF. The CDR3 nucleotides are TGTGCCAGCAGCGACAGGTCCTACGAGCAGTACTTC.

The rearrangement links TRBV24-1 to TRBJ2-7, with TRBD2 matching 7 bases. V shed 3 bases, J shed 6 bases, and the junction held 13 bases outside the gene matches. This CDR3 comprises 16 residues. CDR1 is KGHDR, CDR2 SFDVKD, per germline. CDR3 DNA sequence: TGTGCCACCAGTGATGGGAGGGGCTGGAGGGGTCTCGAGCAGTACTTC. Translated: CATSDGRGWRGLEQYF.

The gene calls are TRBV9 and TRBJ1-2; tentatively, D is TRBD1 (6 bases). V was trimmed by 3 bases and J by 7 bases, leaving 22 bases between them. This CDR3 region has 16 residues. Germline V gene lookup returns CDR1 SGDLS and CDR2 YYNGEE. As DNA, the CDR3 is TGTGCCAGCAGCGCCGACAAGGGGGTGCGCCCCCTTGGCTACACCTTC. This gives the protein CASSADKGVRPLGYTF.

This chain uses TRBV19 with TRBJ2-1; tentative D call: TRBD2 (5 bases). The CDR3 extends over 12 amino acids. V was pared by 6 bases and J by 4 bases, with 7 bases between. Germline CDR1 and CDR2: LNHDA and SQIVND (reference sequence). CDR3 protein: CASSPGYNEQFF. In DNA form, the CDR3 reads TGTGCCAGTAGCCCGGGGTACAATGAGCAGTTCTTC.

V is TRBV10-3 and J is TRBJ1-1; TRBD1 matches 12 bases. V shed 8 bases, J shed 1 base, and the junction held 8 bases outside the gene matches. CDR1 and CDR2 from the germline V gene are ENHRY and SYGVKD. This CDR3 has 16 amino acids. The CDR3 DNA reads as TGTGCCATCTCCCGGGGGACAGGGGGCGGGAACACTGAAGCTTTCTTT. It specifies CAISRGTGGGNTEAFF.

The V call is TRBV2, the J call TRBJ1-2; a possible D gene is TRBD1 (5 bases). V lost 6 bases and J lost 5, with 22 bases in between. In germline, CDR1 is SNHLY, CDR2 FYNNEI. The CDR3 contains 16 residues. The CDR3 here is CASSQLTGGFGYGYTF. The DNA of the CDR3 is TGTGCCAGCAGCCAATTAACGGGGGGTTTCGGATATGGCTACACCTTC.

The rearrangement joins TRBV7-2 to TRBJ2-1; 10 nucleotides align to TRBD2. CDR3 length: 15 amino acids. V was clipped by 5 bases and J by 2 bases; unmatched bases: 3. Germline values: CDR1 SGHTA, CDR2 FQGNSA. This CDR3 is CASSPSGGAYNEQFF. The CDR3 DNA reads as TGTGCCAGCAGCCCTAGCGGGGGTGCCTACAATGAGCAGTTCTTC.

The CDR3 nucleotides read TGTGCCAGCAATTTGAGTGGCCAAGAGACCCAGTACTTC. Translation: CASNLSGQETQYF. V is TRBV6-5 and J is TRBJ2-5, with D unclear. This CDR3 comprises 13 residues. V shed 7 bases and J shed 1 base, with 10 bases lying between them. Germline CDR1 is MNHEY and CDR2 is SVGAGI.

The chain employs TRBV10-2 and TRBJ2-3; 11 bases are shared with TRBD2. V gave up 6 bases and J gave up 2 bases; unmatched junction bases: 7. CDR1 is WSHSY and CDR2 is SAAADI in the germline V gene. The CDR3 spans 16 residues. The CDR3 region is CASRSGTSGLTDTQYF. The CDR3 nucleotides read TGCGCCAGCAGGTCCGGGACTAGCGGCCTCACAGATACGCAGTATTTT.

The rearrangement links TRBV18 to TRBJ1-1; D uncertain. Germline V lookup: CDR1 KGHSH, CDR2 LQKENI. The V end was cut by 0 bases, the J end by 2 bases, with 7 bases between. The CDR3 covers 14 residues. Here the CDR3 reads CASSPPFTNTEAFF. The CDR3 DNA is TGTGCCAGCTCACCACCGTTTACTAACACTGAAGCTTTCTTT.

The CDR3 is CASSSTGNSPLHF. CDR3 coding DNA: TGTGCCAGCAGTTCTACAGGGAATTCACCCCTCCACTTT. The J gene is TRBJ1-6, the V gene TRBV6-4, with a weak D call TRBD1 (6 bases). Germline V gene lookup returns CDR1 MRHNA and CDR2 SNTAGT. V was clipped by 5 bases and J by 7 bases, with 9 bases between them. The CDR3 contains 13 residues.

The genes are TRBV6-2 or TRBV6-3 and TRBJ1-1; possibly TRBD1 for D (5 bases). The germline V gene encodes CDR1 MNHEY and CDR2 SVGEGT. V lost 6 bases and J lost 5, with 13 bases in between. This CDR3 is built from 13 residues. Written as DNA, the CDR3 is TGTGCCAGCAGCTATACCGGGGGGACTGAAGCTTTCTTT. As protein: CASSYTGGTEAFF.